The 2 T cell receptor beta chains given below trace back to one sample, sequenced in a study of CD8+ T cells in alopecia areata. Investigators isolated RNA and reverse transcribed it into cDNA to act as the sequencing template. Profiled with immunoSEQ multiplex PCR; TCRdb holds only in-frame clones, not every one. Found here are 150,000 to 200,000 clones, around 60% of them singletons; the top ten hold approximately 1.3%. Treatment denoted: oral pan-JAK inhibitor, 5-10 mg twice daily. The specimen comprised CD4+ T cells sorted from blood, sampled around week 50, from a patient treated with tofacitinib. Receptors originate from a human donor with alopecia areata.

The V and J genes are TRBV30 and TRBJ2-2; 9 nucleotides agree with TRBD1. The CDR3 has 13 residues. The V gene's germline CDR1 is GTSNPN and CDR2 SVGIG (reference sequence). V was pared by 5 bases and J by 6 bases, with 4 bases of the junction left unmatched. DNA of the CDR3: TGTGCCTGGTCGGGACAGGGAGCCGGGGAGCTGTTTTTT. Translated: CAWSGQGAGELFF.

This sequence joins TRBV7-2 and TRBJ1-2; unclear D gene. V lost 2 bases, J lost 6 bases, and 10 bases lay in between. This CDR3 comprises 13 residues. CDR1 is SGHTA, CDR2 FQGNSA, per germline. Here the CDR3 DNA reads TGTGCCAGCAGCTTAAATCGGCAGGATGGCTACACCTTC. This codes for CASSLNRQDGYTF.